This TCR beta chain was documented in a study of T cell responses to AZD1222 COVID-19 vaccine. This clone was counted between two and nine times. Clones were sequenced by immunoSEQ multiplex PCR, and TCRdb holds only the in-frame ones, with some missing. Of 100,000 to 110,000 clones detected, around 89% appear once; the ten largest clones hold around 1.8%. V lost 6 bases to trimming and J lost 4 bases; unmatched junction nucleotides: 7. CDR3 length: 15 residues. Looked up from germline, CDR1 is MRHNA and CDR2 is SNTAGT. The genes are TRBV6-4 and TRBJ2-3; 10 bases line up with TRBD2. The sample here was peripheral blood, taken on day 0 of AZD1222 vaccination. This receptor was taken from an adult in good health. CDR3 sequence (DNA): TGTGCCAGCAGCCGGCTAGCGGGAGCCCCAGATACGCAGTATTTT. Its translation is CASSRLAGAPDTQYF.